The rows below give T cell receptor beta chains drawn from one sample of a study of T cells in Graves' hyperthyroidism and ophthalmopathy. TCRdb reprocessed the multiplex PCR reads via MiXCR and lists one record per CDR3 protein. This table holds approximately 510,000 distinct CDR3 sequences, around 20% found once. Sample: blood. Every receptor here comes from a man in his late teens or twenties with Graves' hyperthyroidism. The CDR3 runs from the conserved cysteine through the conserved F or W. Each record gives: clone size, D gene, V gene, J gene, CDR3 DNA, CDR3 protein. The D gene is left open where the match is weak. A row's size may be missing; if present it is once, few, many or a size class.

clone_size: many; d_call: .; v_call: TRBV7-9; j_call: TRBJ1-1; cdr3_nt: TGTGCCAGTTTAGGGGTTGGGGGGACTGAAGCTTTCTTT; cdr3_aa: CASLGVGGTEAFF
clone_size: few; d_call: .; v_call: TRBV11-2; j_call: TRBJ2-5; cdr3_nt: TGTGCCAGCAGCTCCCCGCGGCAGCGGGTAGAGACCCAGTACTTC; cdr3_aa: CASSSPRQRVETQYF
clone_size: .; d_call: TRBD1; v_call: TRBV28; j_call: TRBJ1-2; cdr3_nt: TGTGCCAGCAACTCCGGGACAGTCTTATATGGCTACACCTTC; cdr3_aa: CASNSGTVLYGYTF
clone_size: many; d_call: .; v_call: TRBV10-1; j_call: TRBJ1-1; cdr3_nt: TGCGCCAGCAGTGATCGGCAGGGAACTGAAGCTTTCTTT; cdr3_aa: CASSDRQGTEAFF
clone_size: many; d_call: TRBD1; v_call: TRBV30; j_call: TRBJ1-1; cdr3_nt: TGTGCCTGGAAAAGGGACAGCACTGAAGCTTTCTTT; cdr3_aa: CAWKRDSTEAFF
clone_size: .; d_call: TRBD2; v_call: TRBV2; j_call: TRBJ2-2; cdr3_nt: TGTGCCAGCAGCAGACTAGCGGGGGGGCATAGCACCGGGGAGCTGTTTTTT; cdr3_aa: CASSRLAGGHSTGELFF
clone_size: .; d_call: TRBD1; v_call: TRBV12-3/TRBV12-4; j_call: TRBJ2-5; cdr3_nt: TGTGCCAGCAGTTTCCCGGGACAGCTAGAGACCCAGTACTTC; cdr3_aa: CASSFPGQLETQYF
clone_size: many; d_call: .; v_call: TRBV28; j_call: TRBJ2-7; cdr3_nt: TGTGCCAGTAGAGGGTCTATCTCCTACGAGCAGTACTTC; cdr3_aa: CASRGSISYEQYF
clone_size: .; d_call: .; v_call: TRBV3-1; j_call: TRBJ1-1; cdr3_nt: TGTGCCAGCAGCTCTACCCGGCGGGGTGAAGCTTTCTTT; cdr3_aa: CASSSTRRGEAFF
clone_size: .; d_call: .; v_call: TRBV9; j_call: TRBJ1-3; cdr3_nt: TGTGCCAGCAGCGCCGAACGTGGAGGTGGAAACACCATATATTTT; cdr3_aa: CASSAERGGGNTIYF
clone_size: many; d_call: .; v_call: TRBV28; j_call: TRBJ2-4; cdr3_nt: TGTGCCAGCTACACGGCCAGGGCGGAGGAGACCAAAAACATTCAGTACTTC; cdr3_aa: CASYTARAEETKNIQYF
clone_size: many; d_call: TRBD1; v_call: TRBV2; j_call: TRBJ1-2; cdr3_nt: TGTGCCAGCAGTGAAGGGGACAGCGATCTCACTCCCTATGGCTACACCTTC; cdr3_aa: CASSEGDSDLTPYGYTF
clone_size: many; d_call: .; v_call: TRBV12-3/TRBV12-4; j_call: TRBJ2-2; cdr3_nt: TGTGCCAGCAGCCCTTCGGGGAAGAACACCGGGGAGCTGTTTTTT; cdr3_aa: CASSPSGKNTGELFF
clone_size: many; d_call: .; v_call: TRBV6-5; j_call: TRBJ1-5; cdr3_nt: TGTGCCAGCAATTCGGAACCCGCACTTTATAGCAATCAGCCCCAGCATTTT; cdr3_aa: CASNSEPALYSNQPQHF
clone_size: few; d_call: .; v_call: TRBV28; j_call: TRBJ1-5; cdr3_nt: TGTGCCATCGCAGGCTTTCATCAGCCCCAGCATTTT; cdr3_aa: CAIAGFHQPQHF
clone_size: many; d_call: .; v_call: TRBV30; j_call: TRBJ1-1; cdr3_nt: TGTGCCTGGAGTGTACGGAGGGACACTGAAGCTTTCTTT; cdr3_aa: CAWSVRRDTEAFF
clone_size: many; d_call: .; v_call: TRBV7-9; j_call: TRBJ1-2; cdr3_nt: TGTGCCAGCAGCGAGCCCGGCGATGGCTACACCTTC; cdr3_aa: CASSEPGDGYTF
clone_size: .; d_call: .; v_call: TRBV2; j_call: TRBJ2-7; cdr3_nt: TGTGCCAGCAGTCCGTGGGAAGAGCAGTACTTC; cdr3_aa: CASSPWEEQYF
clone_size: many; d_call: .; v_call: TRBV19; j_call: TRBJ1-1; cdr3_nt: TGTGCCAGTACCCTTGGAGGGTCTGAAGCTTTCTTT; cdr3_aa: CASTLGGSEAFF
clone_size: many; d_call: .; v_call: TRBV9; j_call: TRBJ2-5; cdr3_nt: TGTGCCAGCAGCGTAACGGTTTCAGAACCTCAAGAGACCCAGTACTTC; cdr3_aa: CASSVTVSEPQETQYF
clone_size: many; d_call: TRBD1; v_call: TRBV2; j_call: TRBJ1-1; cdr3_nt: TGTGCCAGCAGGTTACAGGGGGACACTGAAGCTTTCTTT; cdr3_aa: CASRLQGDTEAFF
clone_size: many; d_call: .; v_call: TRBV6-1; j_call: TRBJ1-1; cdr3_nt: TGTGCCAGCAGCGCACTTCGCAGGGGCTTGGGTGGGACTGAAGCTTTCTTT; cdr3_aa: CASSALRRGLGGTEAFF
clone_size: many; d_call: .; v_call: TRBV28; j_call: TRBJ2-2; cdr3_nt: TGTGCCAGCAGTTGGGACACGAACACCGGGGAGCTGTTTTTT; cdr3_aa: CASSWDTNTGELFF
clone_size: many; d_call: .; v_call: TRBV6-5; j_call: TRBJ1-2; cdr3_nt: TGTGCCAGCAGTTCCCGGGCCGGCTATGGCTACACCTTC; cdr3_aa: CASSSRAGYGYTF
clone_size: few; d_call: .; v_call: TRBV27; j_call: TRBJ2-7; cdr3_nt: TGTGCCAGCAGTTTAGGTCCCGACAGGACCTCCTACGAGCAGTACTTC; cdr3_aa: CASSLGPDRTSYEQYF
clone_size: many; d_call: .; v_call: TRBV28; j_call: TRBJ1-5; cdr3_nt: TGTGCCAGCAGTTTAAGGAGTCAGGGCCCCAATCAGCCCCAGCATTTT; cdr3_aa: CASSLRSQGPNQPQHF
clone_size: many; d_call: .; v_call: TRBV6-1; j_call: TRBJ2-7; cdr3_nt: TGTGCCAGCAGTGACCTCAGGGACGAGCAGTACTTC; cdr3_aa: CASSDLRDEQYF
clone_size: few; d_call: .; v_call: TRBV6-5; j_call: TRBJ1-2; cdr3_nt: TGTGCCAGCAGTTACCGACAGGCCTATGGCTACACCTTC; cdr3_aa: CASSYRQAYGYTF
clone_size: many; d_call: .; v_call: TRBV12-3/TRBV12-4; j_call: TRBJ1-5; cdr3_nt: TGTGCCAGCAGTCCGAGCGCAGCCGGACAATCAGTGACCCAGCATTTT; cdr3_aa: CASSPSAAGQSVTQHF
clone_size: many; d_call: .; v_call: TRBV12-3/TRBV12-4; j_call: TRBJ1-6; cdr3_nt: TGTGCCAGCAGTTTGTGGCAGTCACCCCTCCACTTT; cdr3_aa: CASSLWQSPLHF
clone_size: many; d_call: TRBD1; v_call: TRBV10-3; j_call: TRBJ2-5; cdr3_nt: TGTGCCATAGGACAGGGGGTGATGGAAGAGACCCAGTACTTC; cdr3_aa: CAIGQGVMEETQYF
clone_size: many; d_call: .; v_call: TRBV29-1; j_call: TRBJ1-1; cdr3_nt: TGCAGCGTTATTGGACAAATGAGGGGTAACACTGAAGCTTTCTTT; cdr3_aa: CSVIGQMRGNTEAFF
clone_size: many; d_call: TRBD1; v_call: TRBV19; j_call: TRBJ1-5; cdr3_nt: TGTGCCAGTAGTGAATCCTCGGGACAGGTTAGCAATCAGCCCCAGCATTTT; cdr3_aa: CASSESSGQVSNQPQHF
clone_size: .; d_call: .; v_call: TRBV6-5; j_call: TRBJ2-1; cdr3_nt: TGTGCCAGCAGTTACTCAGGGGCGGACAATGAGCAGTTCTTC; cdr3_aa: CASSYSGADNEQFF
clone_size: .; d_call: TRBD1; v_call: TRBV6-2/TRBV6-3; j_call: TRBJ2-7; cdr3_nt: TGTGCCAGCAAACTGGGACAGGGGGGTCCCTACGAGCAGTACTTC; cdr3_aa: CASKLGQGGPYEQYF
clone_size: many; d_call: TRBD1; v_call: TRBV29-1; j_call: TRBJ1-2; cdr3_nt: TGCAGCGTCCTAAACCGGGACAGGGGTTCCTATGGCTACACCTTC; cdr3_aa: CSVLNRDRGSYGYTF
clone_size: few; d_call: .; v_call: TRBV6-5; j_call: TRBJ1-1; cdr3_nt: TGTGCCAGCAGTTTCCCAGGACCGCGGGCTGAAGCTTTCTTT; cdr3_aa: CASSFPGPRAEAFF